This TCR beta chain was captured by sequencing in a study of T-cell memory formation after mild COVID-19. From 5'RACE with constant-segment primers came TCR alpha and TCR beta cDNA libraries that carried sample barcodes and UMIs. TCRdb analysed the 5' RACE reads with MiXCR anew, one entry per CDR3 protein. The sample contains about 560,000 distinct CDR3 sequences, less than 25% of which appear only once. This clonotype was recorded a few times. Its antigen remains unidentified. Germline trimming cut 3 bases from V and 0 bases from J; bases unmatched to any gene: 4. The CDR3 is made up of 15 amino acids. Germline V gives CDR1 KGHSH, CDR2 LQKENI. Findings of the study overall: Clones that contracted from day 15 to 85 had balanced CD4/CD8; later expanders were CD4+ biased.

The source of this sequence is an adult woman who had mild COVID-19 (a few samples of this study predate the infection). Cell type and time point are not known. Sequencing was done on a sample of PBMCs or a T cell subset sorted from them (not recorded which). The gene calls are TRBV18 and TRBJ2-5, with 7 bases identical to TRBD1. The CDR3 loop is CASSPPQGYQETQYF. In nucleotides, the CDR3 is TGTGCCAGCTCACCCCCACAGGGGTACCAAGAGACCCAGTACTTC.